This T cell receptor beta chain is from a study of blood T cell repertoires in COVID-19 (dated by TCRdb to the early 2020s). About the study as a whole: Samples from collaborators originated in the United States, Italy and Spain and spanned both the acute and convalescent phases of COVID-19. Where available, HLA class I and class II types were taken from metadata supplied by the sample provider and were not determined by assay-based typing. Subjects who had been exposed to COVID-19, were actively infected with it, or had recovered from it provided the deeply sampled blood TCRbeta repertoires that made up the dataset. Nearly every sample came with metadata listing a de-identified subject ID, COVID-19 status, age in years and sex. Samples came from the ongoing ImmuneRACE study (first 160 participants) plus 1,254 subjects from 6 global collaborators. The repertoires were released in a freely available public database intended as a resource for research on the immune response to SARS-CoV-2. The prospective study material was composed of cDNA or gDNA derived from T cells, B-cell-depleted T cells, or PBMCs. The paper as a whole reports these results and caveats: How much clinical and demographic metadata was included differed by source and by participant, and the metadata was provided uncurated.

Whole blood was collected in K2EDTA tubes by collaborating institutions according to the institutions' own protocols. For TCRbeta analysis, collaborators shipped samples as frozen whole blood, isolated PBMCs, or DNA extracted from either of those sample types. Concerning this clone: This receptor's antigen is unknown. Per-base qualities were not stored, and no clone one base away is much larger.

The immunoSEQ Assay, a bias-controlled multiplex PCR, was used to amplify TCRbeta CDR3 regions from genomic DNA. The original methods were these. Nucleated cell counts per sample were estimated from amplification of reference gene primers within the assay. To quantify the absolute abundance of each unique TCRbeta CDR3 rearrangement, sequence reads were collapsed and filtered. Productive Simpson clonality was computed per sample as the square root of Simpson's diversity index over productive rearrangements. This is the immuneACCESS table as TCRdb keeps it, with only in-frame sequences that have V and J called. A part of the clones is gone; compared with another copy, unresolved V genes explain less than half, and the rest is unexplained. V, J and clone size derive from that table, while D and trimming were established from the DNA sequence. The sample table shows about 130,000 clones, and 70% to 90% are seen once. 3% to 4% of the sample is taken by the ten largest.

The receptor was derived from a woman aged 60-75 years with acute or convalescent COVID-19. The sequencing input was peripheral blood.

CDR3 reads: CASSRVGETEAFF. The nucleotide sequence is TGTGCCAGCAGCCGGGTAGGGGAAACTGAAGCTTTCTTT. The chain was built from TRBV5-6 and TRBJ1-1, and the D gene may be TRBD1, 5 bases matching. The germline V gene gives CDR1 as SGHDT and CDR2 as YYEEEE. Taken from cysteine to phenylalanine, the CDR3 has 13 residues. Only the CDR3 region is kept as DNA, spanning 39 bases read in frame from base 1. The V and J ends are trimmed by 4 bases and 5 bases, leaving 12 bases between them.